These T cell receptor beta chains were read from a single sample in a study of blood T cell repertoires in COVID-19. The method was immunoSEQ multiplex PCR; TCRdb's version includes in-frame clones alone and lacks a portion of them. The sample contains 150,000 to 250,000 clones, 80% to 85% of which appear only once. The sequencing input was PBMCs or T cells enriched from blood (not recorded which). The receptor source for this set is a man aged 35 to 55 who had recovered from COVID-19. Both conserved end residues are part of each CDR3.

V,J,CDR3
TRBV7-2,TRBJ2-5,CASSPLGGGRETQYF
TRBV11-2,TRBJ1-1,CASSLVWSSEAFF
TRBV30,TRBJ1-2,CAWRILGVSYGYTF
TRBV7-9,TRBJ1-1,CASRTQGNTEAFF
TRBV30,TRBJ1-4,CAWNHGEKLFF
TRBV27,TRBJ1-3,CASRPRDRGGNTIYF
TRBV7-2,TRBJ1-2,CASSLAGNSGYTF
TRBV19,TRBJ1-1,CASSPSGTGSPNTEAFF
TRBV4-1,TRBJ1-2,CASSQARGDYGYTF
TRBV19,TRBJ2-7,CASSPGTAYEQYF
TRBV3-1/TRBV3-2,TRBJ2-7,CASSRGQGGTWEQYF
TRBV6-1,TRBJ1-2,CASSEWGQDYGYTF
TRBV6-1,TRBJ1-5,CASSEGQGNQPQHF
TRBV7-9,TRBJ1-3,CASSLVATSSGNTIYF
TRBV4-1,TRBJ2-3,CASSQGSGGTDTQYF
TRBV7-9,TRBJ1-6,CASSLTTGMSPLHF
TRBV6-4,TRBJ1-6,CASSQGSYNSPLHF
TRBV7-6,TRBJ2-3,CASSLGSGGGGDTQYF
TRBV6-4,TRBJ1-2,CASSGQAGYGYTF
TRBV7-9,TRBJ1-1,CASSQGTVEAFF
TRBV7-6,TRBJ2-2,CASSLEAASSGELFF
TRBV28,TRBJ1-4,CASSLPGEKLFF
TRBV27,TRBJ1-5,CASSTTGTGYRSNQPQHF
TRBV20-1,TRBJ2-3,CSASVSGGGSDTQYF
TRBV11-2,TRBJ1-4,CASSFMGSPTPNEKLFF
TRBV5-1,TRBJ1-5,CASSLDQGVGQPQHF
TRBV4-3,TRBJ1-5,CASSQDISWGGQPQHF
TRBV7-9,TRBJ1-2,CASSLGQAADGYTF
TRBV4-3,TRBJ1-2,CASSQDGRTGYGYTF
TRBV5-5,TRBJ1-1,CASSPRQAMNTEAFF
TRBV3-1/TRBV3-2,TRBJ2-3,CASSSGTGSSSTDTQYF
TRBV7-2,TRBJ1-2,CASSLDPGDYGYTF
TRBV3-1/TRBV3-2,TRBJ1-1,CASSTHSQGNTEAFF
TRBV30,TRBJ1-3,CAWSVSGGNTIYF
TRBV4-3,TRBJ2-7,CASSQGERGAYEQYF
TRBV5-4,TRBJ1-4,CASSPAGEKLFF
TRBV2,TRBJ1-2,CASSDPGQGVKYGYTF
TRBV19,TRBJ2-5,CASAGDRGWETQYF
TRBV9,TRBJ2-2,CASSPTGGEELFF
TRBV4-1,TRBJ2-5,CASSQATSIQETQYF
TRBV28,TRBJ1-2,CASSSGQGGYGYTF
TRBV19,TRBJ2-7,CASRREEGAYEQYF
TRBV18,TRBJ1-2,CASSPRTGDHYGYTF
TRBV30,TRBJ1-1,CAWTYLTEAFF